This T cell receptor beta chain was captured in a study of T cell responses to AZD1222 COVID-19 vaccine. Findings of the study overall: Among the donors, most were white British and more were female, and clonal diversity was possibly underestimated. Repertoires were obtained solely post-peak T cell response. Spike-spanning, vaccine-associated CD4 TCRs were dominant at 160-218 and 743-854. Epitopes outside B.1.351 and B.1.1.7 mutated regions reportedly drew nearly half of spike TCRs.

CDR3 size: 15 residues. Deletions cut 2 bases from V and 0 bases from J, with 7 bases between. From germline, CDR1 is MNHEY and CDR2 SVGAGI. Here immunoSEQ multiplex PCR was the method, and the copy in TCRdb shows in-frame clones only, minus some. The sample lists 90,000 to 120,000 clones; approximately 89% were seen once. A note on this clone: The target antigen is unknown.

This sequence joins TRBV6-5 and TRBJ1-4; tentatively, D is TRBD1 (5 bases). The receptor was isolated from an adult in good health. Source: peripheral blood, taken on day 0 of MenACWY control vaccination. CDR3 sequence reads: CASSYGHATNEKLFF. DNA for the CDR3: TGTGCCAGCAGTTACGGACATGCAACTAATGAAAAACTGTTTTTT.